These 16 T cell receptor beta chains share one sample of origin, sequenced in a study of blood T cell repertoires in COVID-19. Libraries were prepared by immunoSEQ multiplex PCR; TCRdb keeps only in-frame clonotypes and omits some of them. This repertoire shows about 160,000 clones, around 77% found once; its top ten account for roughly 2.8%. Sample: peripheral blood. The origin of the receptors is a man between 65 and 79 years old with acute or convalescent COVID-19.

This rearrangement joins TRBV4-2 to TRBJ2-7; D might be TRBD2 (6 bases). The V end lost 4 bases, the J end lost 5 bases, and 18 bases lay between the germline ends. The CDR3 has 15 amino acids. Germline assignment: CDR1 LGHNA and CDR2 YNFKEQ. The CDR3 nucleotides are TGTGCCAGCAGCCCTCTAGGGCCGGGAGTTGACGAGCAGTACTTC. This translates into CASSPLGPGVDEQYF.

The CDR3 loop is CASSPSLSYEQYF. CDR3 DNA sequence: TGTGCCAGCTCACCTAGTCTCTCCTACGAGCAGTACTTC. The V gene is TRBV18, the J gene TRBJ2-7; D is unresolved. The CDR3 sequence is 13 residues long. The germline gives CDR1 KGHSH, CDR2 LQKENI. The ends were cut back, 3 bases at V and 0 bases at J, with 6 bases in the middle.

This clone was picked up many times. V usage is TRBV6-5 and J usage is TRBJ2-7, with no clear D. Germline CDR1 is MNHEY and CDR2 is SVGAGI. V was pared by 5 bases and J by 0 bases, with 11 bases between. The CDR3 is made up of 14 amino acids. In DNA form, the CDR3 reads TGTGCCAGCAGTCCGGTTCCTGGCTCCTACGAGCAGTACTTC. Protein product: CASSPVPGSYEQYF.

This clone was found once. V gene TRBV24-1 combines with J gene TRBJ1-4; TRBD1 matches at 8 bases. Germline V gene lookup returns CDR1 KGHDR and CDR2 SFDVKD. There are 15 residues in the CDR3. Trimming took 4 bases from V and 5 from J; bases not matched to a gene: 5. The CDR3 coding sequence is TGTGCCACCAGTGAGGGGGACAGGCGAAATGAAAAACTGTTTTTT. As protein: CATSEGDRRNEKLFF.

Written as DNA, the CDR3 is TGTGCCAGCAGCAGCAATCTCGGGACAGGGGATCAAGAGACCCAGTACTTC. This encodes CASSSNLGTGDQETQYF. The chain carries TRBV11-3 and TRBJ2-5; 10 bases are a match to TRBD1. Per germline, CDR1 SGHNT and CDR2 YENEEA. CDR3 length equals 17 residues. The V segment lost 5 bases and the J segment 2 bases; nucleotides outside the gene matches: 11.

The rearrangement uses TRBV15 and TRBJ2-7; 8 nucleotides line up with TRBD2. The V segment lost 0 bases and the J segment 5 bases; nucleotides outside the gene matches: 6. This CDR3 is built from 15 residues. The germline CDR1 and CDR2 sequences are LNHNV and YYDKDF (reference sequence). The CDR3 coding sequence is TGTGCCACCAGCAGAGATCCCGGGGGGGCTGACGAGCAGTACTTC. It codes for CATSRDPGGADEQYF.

The gene calls are TRBV2 and TRBJ1-5, with D possibly being TRBD1 (6 bases). V lost 6 bases and J lost 3, with 12 bases in between. Germline V lookup: CDR1 SNHLY, CDR2 FYNNEI. The CDR3 is 14 residues long. The CDR3 sequence: CASRRGQNNQPQHF. CDR3 sequence (DNA): TGTGCCAGCAGACGCGGACAGAACAATCAGCCCCAGCATTTT. Supplemented by reference TRBV2 and TRBJ1-5, the full variable domain reads EPEVTQTPSHQVTQMGQEVILRCVPISNHLYFYWYRQILGQKVEFLVSFYNNEISEKSEIFDDQFSVERPDGSNFTLKIRSTKLEDSAMYFCASRRGQNNQPQHFGDGTRLSIL.

This clone has a handful of counts. This chain links TRBV7-2 with TRBJ2-4, with 7 bases fitting TRBD1. Germline CDR1 and CDR2: SGHTA and FQGNSA. After removal of 2 bases from V and 6 bases from J, the junction contained 4 bases not matched to a gene. This CDR3 spans 14 amino acids. The CDR3 region has the DNA TGTGCCAGCAGCTTACAGGGGGTCGGAAACATTCAGTACTTC. Residues: CASSLQGVGNIQYF.

This chain joins TRBV2 and TRBJ2-7; 7 bases align to TRBD1. The ends lost 3 bases at V and 5 bases at J; junction bases unmatched: 7. Germline V CDR1 and CDR2: SNHLY, FYNNEI. CDR3 length: 14 residues. In DNA form, the CDR3 reads TGTGCCAGCAGTGACAGGGGGACGCTGGACGAGCAGTACTTC. Translated: CASSDRGTLDEQYF.

The V and J genes are TRBV5-3 and TRBJ2-1; D is unresolved. TRBV5-3 is an ORF; its function is uncertain. This CDR3 has 15 amino acids. V gave up 7 bases and J gave up 5 bases, with 19 bases separating them. DNA for the CDR3: TGTGCCAGACCTCTGGTAGCTTCGCTCGACAATGAGCAGTTCTTC. Residues: CARPLVASLDNEQFF.

The CDR3 DNA sequence: TGTGCCAGCAGCTTGAGCACTAATGAAAAACTGTTTTTT. Translated: CASSLSTNEKLFF. The genes are TRBV5-4 and TRBJ1-4; no definite D call. V gave up 1 base and J gave up 2 bases, with 3 bases separating them. The CDR3 consists of 13 residues. CDR1 is SGHNT, CDR2 YYREEE, per germline (reference sequence). Supplemented by reference TRBV5-4 and TRBJ1-4, the full variable domain reads ETGVTQSPTHLIKTRGQQVTLRCSSQSGHNTVSWYQQALGQGPQFIFQYYREEENGRGNFPPRFSGLQFPNYSSELNVNALELDDSALYLCASSLSTNEKLFFGSGTQLSVL.

The chain recombines TRBV5-1 with TRBJ1-2; 7 bases match TRBD1. CDR1 and CDR2 from the germline V gene are SGHRS and YFSETQ. The CDR3 extends over 14 amino acids. V lost 0 bases and J lost 4; bases outside the gene matches: 3. The DNA for the CDR3 is TGCGCCAGCAGCTTGGGTGAGGGGGCCTATGGCTACACCTTC. It yields the protein CASSLGEGAYGYTF.

V usage is TRBV29-1 and J usage is TRBJ1-3; D is ambiguous. The CDR3 is 13 amino acids. Germline V CDR1 and CDR2: SQVTM, ANQGSEA. Trimming left V 3 bases short and J 0 bases short, with 6 bases between. The CDR3 region is CSVESSSGNTIYF. The DNA of the CDR3 is TGCAGCGTTGAGTCCAGCTCTGGAAACACCATATATTTT.

The rearrangement links TRBV5-1 to TRBJ2-5; no clear D. The CDR3 consists of 13 residues. Per the germline V gene, CDR1 is SGHRS and CDR2 is YFSETQ. V was pared by 4 bases and J by 1 base, with 8 bases between. For the CDR3, the DNA is TGCGCCAGCAGCGAACAGATCCAAGAGACCCAGTACTTC. Translation gives CASSEQIQETQYF.

V and J are TRBV7-2 and TRBJ2-7; TRBD2 matches at 10 bases. Germline CDR1 SGHTA, CDR2 FQGNSA. The length of the CDR3 is 15 residues. V was clipped by 5 bases and J by 3 bases; unmatched bases: 7. The CDR3 DNA is TGTGCCAGCAGCCCTACTAGCGGGGCAGGCTACGAGCAGTACTTC. It yields the protein CASSPTSGAGYEQYF.

The chain uses TRBV6-5 and TRBJ1-2; 8 bases fit TRBD1. The junction had 9 bases not matched to a gene; V was cut back by 2 bases and J by 4 bases. This CDR3 region has 16 residues. Germline V gives CDR1 MNHEY, CDR2 SVGAGI. CDR3 bases: TGTGCCAGCAGTTACGCCCAGTCAGGGGGCGGCTATGGCTACACCTTC. Protein: CASSYAQSGGGYGYTF.